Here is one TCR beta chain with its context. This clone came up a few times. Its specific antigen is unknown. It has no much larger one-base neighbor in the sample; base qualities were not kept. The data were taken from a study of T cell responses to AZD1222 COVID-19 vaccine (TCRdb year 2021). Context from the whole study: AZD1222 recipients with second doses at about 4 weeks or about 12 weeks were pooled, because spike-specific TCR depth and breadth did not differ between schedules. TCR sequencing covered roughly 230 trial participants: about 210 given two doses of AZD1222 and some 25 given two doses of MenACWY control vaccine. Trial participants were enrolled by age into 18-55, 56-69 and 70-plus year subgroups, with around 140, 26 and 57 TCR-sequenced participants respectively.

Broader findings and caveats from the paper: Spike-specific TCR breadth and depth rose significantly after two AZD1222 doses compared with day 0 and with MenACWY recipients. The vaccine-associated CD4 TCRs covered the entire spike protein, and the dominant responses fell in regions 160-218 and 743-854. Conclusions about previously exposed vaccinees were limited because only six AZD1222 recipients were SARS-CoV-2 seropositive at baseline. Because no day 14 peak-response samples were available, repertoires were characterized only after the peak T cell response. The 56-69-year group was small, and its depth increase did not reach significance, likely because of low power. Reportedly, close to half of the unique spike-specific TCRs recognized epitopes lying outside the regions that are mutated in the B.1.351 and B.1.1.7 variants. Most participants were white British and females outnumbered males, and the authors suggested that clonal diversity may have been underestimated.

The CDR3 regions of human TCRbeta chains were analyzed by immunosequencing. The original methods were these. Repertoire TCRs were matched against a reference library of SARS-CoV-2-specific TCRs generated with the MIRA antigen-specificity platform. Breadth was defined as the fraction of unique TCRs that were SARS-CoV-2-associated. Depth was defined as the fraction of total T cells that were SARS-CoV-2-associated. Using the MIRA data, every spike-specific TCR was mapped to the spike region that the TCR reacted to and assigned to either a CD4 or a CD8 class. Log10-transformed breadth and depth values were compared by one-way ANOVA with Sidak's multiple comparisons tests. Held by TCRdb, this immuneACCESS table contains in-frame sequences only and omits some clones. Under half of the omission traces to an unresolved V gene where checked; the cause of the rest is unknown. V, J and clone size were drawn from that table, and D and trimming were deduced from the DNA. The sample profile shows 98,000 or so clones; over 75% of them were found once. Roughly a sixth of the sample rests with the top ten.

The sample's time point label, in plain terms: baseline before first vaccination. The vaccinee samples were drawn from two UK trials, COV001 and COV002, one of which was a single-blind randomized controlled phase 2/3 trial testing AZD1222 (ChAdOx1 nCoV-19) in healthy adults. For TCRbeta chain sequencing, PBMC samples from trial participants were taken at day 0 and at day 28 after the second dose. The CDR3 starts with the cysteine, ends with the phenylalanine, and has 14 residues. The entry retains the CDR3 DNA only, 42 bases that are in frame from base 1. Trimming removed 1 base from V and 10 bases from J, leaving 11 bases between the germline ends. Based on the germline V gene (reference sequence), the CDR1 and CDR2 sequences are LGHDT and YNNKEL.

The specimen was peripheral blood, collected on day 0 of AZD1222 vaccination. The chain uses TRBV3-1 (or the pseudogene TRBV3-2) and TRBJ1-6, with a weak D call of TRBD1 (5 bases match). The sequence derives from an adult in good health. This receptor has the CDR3 CASSQGNSGSPLHF. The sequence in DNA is TGTGCCAGCAGCCAAGGAAACTCAGGGTCACCCCTCCACTTT.